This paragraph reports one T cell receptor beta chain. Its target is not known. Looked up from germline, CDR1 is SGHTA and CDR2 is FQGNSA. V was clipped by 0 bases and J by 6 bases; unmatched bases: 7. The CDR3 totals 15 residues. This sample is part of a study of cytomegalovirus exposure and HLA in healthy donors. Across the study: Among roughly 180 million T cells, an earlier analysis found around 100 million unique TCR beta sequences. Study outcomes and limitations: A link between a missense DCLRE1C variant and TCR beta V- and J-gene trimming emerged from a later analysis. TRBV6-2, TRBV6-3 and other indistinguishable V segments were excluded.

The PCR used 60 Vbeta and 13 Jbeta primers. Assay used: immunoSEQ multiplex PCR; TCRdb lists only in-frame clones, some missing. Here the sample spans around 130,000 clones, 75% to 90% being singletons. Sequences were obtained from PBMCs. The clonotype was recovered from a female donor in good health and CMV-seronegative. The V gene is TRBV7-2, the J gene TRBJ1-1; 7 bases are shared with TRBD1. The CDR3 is CASSLAHRQGAEAFF. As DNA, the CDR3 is TGTGCCAGCAGCTTAGCCCATCGACAGGGCGCTGAAGCTTTCTTT. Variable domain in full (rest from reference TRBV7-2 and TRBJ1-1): GAGVSQSPSNKVTEKGKDVELRCDPISGHTALYWYRQSLGQGLEFLIYFQGNSAPDKSGLPSDRFSAERTGGSVSTLTIQRTQQEDSAVYLCASSLAHRQGAEAFFGQGTRLTVV.